This T cell receptor beta chain was found in a study of prognosis after radiotherapy for stage I lung cancer. Study context: Progression was not significant in about 16 patients, whereas four developed distant metastases (median about 7 months) after radiotherapy. The study, taken as a whole, reports: Patients with distant metastases had lower Shannon entropy after stereotactic body radiation therapy. Compared with a median of about 10,000 beforehand, unique TCR clone counts dropped to roughly 7,400 after stereotactic body radiation therapy.

Researchers took approximately 5.4 milliliters of peripheral blood at each of two time points. With two-round multiplex PCR, TCR beta CDR3 sequences were amplified from genomic DNA. Individual primers that were specific to each TRBV and TRBJ gene served in first-round PCR. MiXCR was run by TCRdb on the multiplex PCR reads, yielding one entry per CDR3 protein. The sample yields fewer than 40,000 distinct CDR3 sequences, around a third seen once. Trimming took 11 bases from V and 5 from J, leaving 18 bases between them. The CDR3 loop spans 13 amino acids. Germline CDR1 MNHEY, CDR2 SVGEGT. A note on this clonotype: Its antigen is currently unknown.

This TCR was sampled from a donor at least 50 years old with non-small cell lung cancer. The source material was PBMCs, sampled before or after stereotactic body radiation therapy (not recorded which). The rearrangement joins TRBV6-2 or TRBV6-3 to TRBJ1-2; D uncertain. The CDR3 region is CAAFSDLSYGYTF. The CDR3 bases are TGTGCCGCCTTTTCCGACCTTTCGTATGGCTACACCTTC.